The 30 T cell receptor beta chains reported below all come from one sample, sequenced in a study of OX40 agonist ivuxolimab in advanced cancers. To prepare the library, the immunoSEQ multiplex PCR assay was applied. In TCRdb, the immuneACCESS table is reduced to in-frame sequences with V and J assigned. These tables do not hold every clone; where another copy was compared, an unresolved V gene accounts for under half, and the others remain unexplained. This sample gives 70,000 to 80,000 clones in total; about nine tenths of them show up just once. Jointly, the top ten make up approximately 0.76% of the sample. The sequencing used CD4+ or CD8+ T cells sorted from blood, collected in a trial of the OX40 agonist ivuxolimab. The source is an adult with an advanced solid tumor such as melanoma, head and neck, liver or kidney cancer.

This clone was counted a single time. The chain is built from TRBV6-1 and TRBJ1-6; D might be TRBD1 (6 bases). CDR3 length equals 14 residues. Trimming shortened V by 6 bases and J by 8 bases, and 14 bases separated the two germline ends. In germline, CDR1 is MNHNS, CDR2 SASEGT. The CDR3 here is CASSRDTRDSPLHF. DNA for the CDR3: TGTGCCAGCAGCCGGGACACTCGAGATTCACCCCTCCACTTT.

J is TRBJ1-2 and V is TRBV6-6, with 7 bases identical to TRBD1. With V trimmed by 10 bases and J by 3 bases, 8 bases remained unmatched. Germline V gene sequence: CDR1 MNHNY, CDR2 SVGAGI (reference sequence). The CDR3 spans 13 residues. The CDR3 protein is CAITPGTDYGYTF. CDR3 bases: TGTGCCATCACCCCCGGGACAGACTATGGCTACACCTTC.

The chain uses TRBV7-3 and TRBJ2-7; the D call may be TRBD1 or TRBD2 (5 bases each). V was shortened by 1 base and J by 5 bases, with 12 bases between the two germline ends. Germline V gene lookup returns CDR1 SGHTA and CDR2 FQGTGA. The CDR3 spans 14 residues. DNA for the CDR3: TGTGCCAGCAGCTTAATTGGGGGTCACGACGAGCAGTACTTC. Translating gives CASSLIGGHDEQYF.

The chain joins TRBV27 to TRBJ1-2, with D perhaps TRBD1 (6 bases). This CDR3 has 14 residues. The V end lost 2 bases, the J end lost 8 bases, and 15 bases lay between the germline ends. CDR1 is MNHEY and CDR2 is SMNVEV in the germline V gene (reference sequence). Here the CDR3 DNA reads TGTGCCAGCAGTTTAAGTTCGGGGGCTAAAGGCTACACCTTC. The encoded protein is CASSLSSGAKGYTF.

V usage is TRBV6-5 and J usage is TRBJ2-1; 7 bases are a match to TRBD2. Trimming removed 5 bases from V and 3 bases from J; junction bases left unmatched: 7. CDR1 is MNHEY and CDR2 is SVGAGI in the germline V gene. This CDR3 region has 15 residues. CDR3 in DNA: TGTGCCAGCAGTCGGGGAGGGTTTATCTACAATGAGCAGTTCTTC. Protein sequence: CASSRGGFIYNEQFF.

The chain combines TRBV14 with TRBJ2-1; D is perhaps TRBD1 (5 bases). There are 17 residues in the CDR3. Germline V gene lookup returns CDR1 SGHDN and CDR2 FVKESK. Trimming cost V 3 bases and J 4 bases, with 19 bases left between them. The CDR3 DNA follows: TGTGCCAGCAGCCATGGGGCAGGGCAGTCGATTTACAATGAGCAGTTCTTC. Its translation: CASSHGAGQSIYNEQFF.

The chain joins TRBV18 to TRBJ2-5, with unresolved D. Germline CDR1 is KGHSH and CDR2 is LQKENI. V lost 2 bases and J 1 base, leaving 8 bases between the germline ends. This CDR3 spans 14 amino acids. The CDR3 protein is CASSPTTFQETQYF. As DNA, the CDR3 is TGTGCCAGCTCACCAACAACATTCCAAGAGACCCAGTACTTC. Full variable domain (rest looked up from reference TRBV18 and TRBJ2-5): NAGVMQNPRHLVRRRGQEARLRCSPMKGHSHVYWYRQLPEEGLKFMVYLQKENIIDESGMPKERFSAEFPKEGPSILRIQQVVRGDSAAYFCASSPTTFQETQYFGPGTRLLVL.

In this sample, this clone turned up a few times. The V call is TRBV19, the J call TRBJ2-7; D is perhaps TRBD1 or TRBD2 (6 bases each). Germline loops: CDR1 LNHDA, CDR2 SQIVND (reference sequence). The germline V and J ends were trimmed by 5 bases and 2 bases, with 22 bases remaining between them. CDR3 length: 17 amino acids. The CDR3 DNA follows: TGTGCCAGTAGTGCACGGCCTTTCGAGGAGGGGGCCTACGAGCAGTACTTC. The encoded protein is CASSARPFEEGAYEQYF.

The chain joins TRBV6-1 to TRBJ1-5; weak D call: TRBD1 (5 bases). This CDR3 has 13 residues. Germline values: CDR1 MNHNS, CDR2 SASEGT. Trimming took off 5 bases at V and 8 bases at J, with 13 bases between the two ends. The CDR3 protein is CASSLGGVEPQHF. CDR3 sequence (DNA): TGTGCCAGCAGTCTTGGGGGGGTGGAGCCCCAGCATTTT.

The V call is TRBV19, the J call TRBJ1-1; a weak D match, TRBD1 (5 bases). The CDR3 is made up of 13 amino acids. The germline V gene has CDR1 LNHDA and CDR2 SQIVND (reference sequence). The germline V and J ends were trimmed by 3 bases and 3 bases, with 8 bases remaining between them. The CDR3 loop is CASSIREDTEAFF. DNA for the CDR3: TGTGCCAGTAGTATCAGGGAAGACACTGAAGCTTTCTTT.

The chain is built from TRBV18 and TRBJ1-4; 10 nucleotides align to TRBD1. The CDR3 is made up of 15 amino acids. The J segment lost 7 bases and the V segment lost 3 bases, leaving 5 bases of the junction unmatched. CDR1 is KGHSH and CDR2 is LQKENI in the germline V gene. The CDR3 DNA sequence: TGTGCCAGCTCACCTTCCGGGACAGGGGCTGAAAAACTGTTTTTT. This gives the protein CASSPSGTGAEKLFF.

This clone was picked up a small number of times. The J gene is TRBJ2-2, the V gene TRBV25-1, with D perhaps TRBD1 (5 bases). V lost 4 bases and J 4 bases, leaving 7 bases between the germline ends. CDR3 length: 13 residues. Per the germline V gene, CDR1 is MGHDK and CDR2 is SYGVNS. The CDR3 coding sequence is TGTGCCAGCAGTGCCAGGGCCACCGGGGAGCTGTTTTTT. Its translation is CASSARATGELFF.

CDR3 loop: CASTEGGSGNTIYF. CDR3 in DNA: TGTGCCAGCACCGAAGGGGGGTCTGGAAACACCATATATTTT. This chain uses TRBV6-6 with TRBJ1-3; D possibly corresponds to TRBD1 (6 bases). The V and J ends lost 7 bases and 1 base respectively, with 11 bases between them. The CDR3 loop spans 14 amino acids. Germline CDR1 reads MNHNY; CDR2 reads SVGAGI (reference sequence).

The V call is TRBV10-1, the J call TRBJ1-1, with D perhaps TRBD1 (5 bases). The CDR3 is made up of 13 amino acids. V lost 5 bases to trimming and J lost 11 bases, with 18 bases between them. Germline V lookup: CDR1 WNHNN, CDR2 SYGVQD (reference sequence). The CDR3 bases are TGCGCCAGCAGTATTTGCCGGGACCTCGAGGCTTTCTTT. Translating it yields CASSICRDLEAFF.

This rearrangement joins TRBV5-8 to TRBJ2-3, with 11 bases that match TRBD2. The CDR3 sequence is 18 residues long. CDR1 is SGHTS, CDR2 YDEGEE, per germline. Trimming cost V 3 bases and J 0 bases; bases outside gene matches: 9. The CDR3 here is CASSSGALAGGSTDTQYF. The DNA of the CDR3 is TGTGCCAGCAGCTCAGGTGCCCTAGCGGGGGGCAGCACAGATACGCAGTATTTT.

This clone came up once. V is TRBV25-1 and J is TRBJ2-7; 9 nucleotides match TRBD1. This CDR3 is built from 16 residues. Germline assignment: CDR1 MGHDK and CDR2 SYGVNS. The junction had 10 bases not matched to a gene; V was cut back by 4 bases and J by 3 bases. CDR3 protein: CASSAHNRGRVYEQYF. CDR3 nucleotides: TGTGCCAGCAGTGCCCACAACAGGGGGCGAGTCTACGAGCAGTACTTC.

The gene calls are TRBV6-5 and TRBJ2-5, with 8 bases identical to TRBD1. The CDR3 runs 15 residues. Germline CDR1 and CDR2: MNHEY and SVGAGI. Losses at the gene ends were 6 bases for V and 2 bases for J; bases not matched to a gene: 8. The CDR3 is CASSLTGDPQETQYF. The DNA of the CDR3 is TGTGCCAGCAGCTTGACAGGGGACCCGCAAGAGACCCAGTACTTC.

The CDR3 here is CASSLAAGGTDTQYF. CDR3 DNA: TGTGCCAGCAGCTTAGCGGCGGGAGGGACAGATACGCAGTATTTT. The chain uses TRBV7-2 and TRBJ2-3, with 9 bases identical to TRBD2. The CDR3 is 15 residues long. Germline-derived CDR1 and CDR2 are SGHTA and FQGNSA. J was trimmed by 3 bases and V by 0 bases; bases with no gene match: 1.

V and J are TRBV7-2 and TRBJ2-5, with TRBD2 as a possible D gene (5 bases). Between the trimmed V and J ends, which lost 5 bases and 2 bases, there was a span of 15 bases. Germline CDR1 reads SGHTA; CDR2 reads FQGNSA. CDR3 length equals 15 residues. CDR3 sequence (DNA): TGTGCCAGCAGCCCCTCGCGCGGGTTACAAGAGACCCAGTACTTC. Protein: CASSPSRGLQETQYF.

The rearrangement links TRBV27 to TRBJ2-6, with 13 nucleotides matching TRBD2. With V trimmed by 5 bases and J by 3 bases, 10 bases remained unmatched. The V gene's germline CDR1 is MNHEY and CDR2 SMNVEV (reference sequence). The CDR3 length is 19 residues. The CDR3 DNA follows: TGTGCCAGCAGTCCCAGACTAGCGGGGGGCCTCTATGGGGCCAACGTCCTGACTTTC. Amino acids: CASSPRLAGGLYGANVLTF.

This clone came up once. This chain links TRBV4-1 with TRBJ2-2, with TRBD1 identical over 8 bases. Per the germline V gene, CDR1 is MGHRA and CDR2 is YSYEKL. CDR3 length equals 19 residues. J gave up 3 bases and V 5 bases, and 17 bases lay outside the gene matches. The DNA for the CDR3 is TGCGCCAGCAGCTTCAGAGGGCGAGGGGGACAGGCGGACACCGGGGAGCTGTTTTTT. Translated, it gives CASSFRGRGGQADTGELFF.

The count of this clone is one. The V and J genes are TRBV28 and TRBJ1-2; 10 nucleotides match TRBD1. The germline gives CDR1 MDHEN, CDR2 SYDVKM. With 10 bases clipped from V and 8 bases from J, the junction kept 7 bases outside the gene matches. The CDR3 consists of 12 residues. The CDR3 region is CATETGGAGYTF. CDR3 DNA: TGTGCCACTGAGACAGGGGGCGCAGGCTACACCTTC.

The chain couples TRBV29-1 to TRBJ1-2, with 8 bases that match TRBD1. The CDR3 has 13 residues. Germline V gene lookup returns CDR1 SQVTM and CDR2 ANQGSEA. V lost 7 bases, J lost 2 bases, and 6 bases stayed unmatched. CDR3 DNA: TGCAGCGGTGGACAGGGTGACAACTATGGCTACACCTTC. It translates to CSGGQGDNYGYTF.

CDR3: CASSIVGGASYEQYF. The CDR3 coding sequence is TGTGCCAGTAGTATAGTAGGGGGAGCATCCTACGAGCAGTACTTC. This sequence joins TRBV19 and TRBJ2-7; possibly TRBD1 for D (6 bases). The CDR3 is 15 amino acids. V gave up 1 base and J gave up 1 base, with 11 bases separating them. Germline V gene lookup returns CDR1 LNHDA and CDR2 SQIVND (reference sequence).

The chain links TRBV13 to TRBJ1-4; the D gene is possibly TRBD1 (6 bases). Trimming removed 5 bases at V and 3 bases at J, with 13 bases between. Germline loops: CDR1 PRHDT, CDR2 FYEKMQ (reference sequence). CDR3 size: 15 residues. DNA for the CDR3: TGTGCCAGCAGCCGCAGGGGTTTAGCTAATGAAAAACTGTTTTTT. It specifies CASSRRGLANEKLFF.

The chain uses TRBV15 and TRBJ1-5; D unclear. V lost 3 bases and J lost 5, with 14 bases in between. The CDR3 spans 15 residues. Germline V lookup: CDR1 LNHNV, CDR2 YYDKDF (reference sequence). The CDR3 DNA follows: TGTGCCACCAGCAGGGACGGGAGGCAGGATCAGCCCCAGCATTTT. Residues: CATSRDGRQDQPQHF.

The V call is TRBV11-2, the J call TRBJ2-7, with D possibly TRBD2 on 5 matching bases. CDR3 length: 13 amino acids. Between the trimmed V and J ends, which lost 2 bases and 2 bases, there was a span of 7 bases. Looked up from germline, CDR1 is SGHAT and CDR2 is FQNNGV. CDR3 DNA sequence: TGTGCCAGCAGCTTACAACTAGCCTACGAGCAGTACTTC. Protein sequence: CASSLQLAYEQYF.

The CDR3 sequence: CASSRLSSGANVLTF. CDR3 coding DNA: TGTGCCAGCAGCCGGCTGAGCTCTGGGGCCAACGTCCTGACTTTC. The chain uses TRBV5-5 and TRBJ2-6, with D unresolved. The CDR3 spans 15 residues. V lost 4 bases and J 0 bases, leaving 8 bases between the germline ends. Germline CDR1 and CDR2: SGHKS and YYEKEE (reference sequence).

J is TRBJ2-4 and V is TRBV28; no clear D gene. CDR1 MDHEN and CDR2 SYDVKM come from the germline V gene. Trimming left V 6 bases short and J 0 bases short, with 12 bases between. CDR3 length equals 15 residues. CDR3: CASSRPGSAKNIQYF. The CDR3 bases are TGTGCCAGCAGCCGGCCGGGCTCAGCCAAAAACATTCAGTACTTC.

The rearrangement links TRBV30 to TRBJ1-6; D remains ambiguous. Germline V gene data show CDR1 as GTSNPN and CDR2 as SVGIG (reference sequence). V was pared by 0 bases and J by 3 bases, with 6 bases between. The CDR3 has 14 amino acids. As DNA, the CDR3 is TGTGCCTGGAGTGTAGCGAACTATAATTCACCCCTCCACTTT. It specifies CAWSVANYNSPLHF.